A single sample is the source of the 8 T cell receptor beta chains below, sequenced in a study of control samples from healthy donors and cancer patients. Data came from immunoSEQ multiplex PCR; TCRdb stores just in-frame clones and leaves some out. Among 100,000 to 150,000 clones listed, around 87% were seen once. The material sequenced was blood. Receptors were obtained from a man in his 60s in good health.

This chain links TRBV12-3 or TRBV12-4 with TRBJ1-2, with D perhaps TRBD1 (6 bases). The CDR3 length is 12 residues. Trimming cost V 5 bases and J 9 bases, with 13 bases left between them. As DNA, the CDR3 is TGTGCCAGCAGTCCGGGGGCTGGGAGCTACACCTTC. Its translation is CASSPGAGSYTF.

The sample holds a few counts of this clone. This rearrangement joins TRBV2 to TRBJ1-2; D unclear. With 4 bases removed from V and 6 bases from J, the gap between germline ends came to 12 bases. The CDR3 length is 13 residues. The germline V gene has CDR1 SNHLY and CDR2 FYNNEI. CDR3: CASSGLRANGYTF. The CDR3 nucleotides read TGTGCCAGCAGTGGACTCCGGGCTAATGGCTACACCTTC.

The chain is built from TRBV25-1 and TRBJ2-5; 10 bases fit TRBD1. The germline V gene encodes CDR1 MGHDK and CDR2 SYGVNS. The CDR3 sequence is 14 residues long. J was trimmed by 4 bases and V by 3 bases; bases with no gene match: 2. The CDR3 sequence: CASSETGGLETQYF. The DNA for the CDR3 is TGTGCCAGCAGTGAGACAGGGGGCTTAGAGACCCAGTACTTC.

The rearrangement joins TRBV19 to TRBJ1-1; D not resolved. V was shortened by 5 bases and J by 4 bases, with 14 bases between the two germline ends. The CDR3 is 14 amino acids. Germline V gives CDR1 LNHDA, CDR2 SQIVND (reference sequence). The DNA for the CDR3 is TGTGCCAGTAGTGCCGCATCGTATTTCACTGAAGCTTTCTTT. Its protein product is CASSAASYFTEAFF.

In the case of this clone: The sample contains more than one DNA sequence encoding this CDR3. V is TRBV9 and J is TRBJ1-4; D unresolved. The CDR3 sequence is 16 residues long. Trimming took off 1 base at V and 0 bases at J, with 10 bases between the two ends. Germline V gene data show CDR1 as SGDLS and CDR2 as YYNGEE. CDR3 nucleotide sequence: TGTGCCAGCAGCGTATCGGTCGGCACAACTAATGAAAAACTGTTTTTT. This encodes CASSVSVGTTNEKLFF.

This clone appeared a single time. The rearrangement joins TRBV19 to TRBJ2-3, with D perhaps assigned TRBD1 or TRBD2 (5 bases each). This CDR3 has 16 amino acids. Between the trimmed V and J ends, which lost 7 bases and 5 bases, there was a span of 22 bases. Germline assignment: CDR1 LNHDA and CDR2 SQIVND (reference sequence). The CDR3: CASTKLRDGGLDTQYF. In DNA, the CDR3 is TGTGCCAGTACCAAACTCCGGGACGGAGGATTAGATACGCAGTATTTT.

The chain links TRBV12-3 or TRBV12-4 to TRBJ1-3, with D tentatively TRBD1 (5 bases). The CDR3 loop spans 12 amino acids. V lost 3 bases, J lost 8 bases, and 8 bases lay in between. CDR3 in DNA: TGTGCCAGCAGTTTGGTGGGGGACACCATATATTTT. Protein product: CASSLVGDTIYF.

Here the CDR3 DNA reads TGTGCCAGCAGCCCCGGCGTCGGGGTGGGCAATCAGCCCCAGCATTTT. Translating it yields CASSPGVGVGNQPQHF. The chain carries TRBV2 and TRBJ1-5; D is uncertain. Trimming took 6 bases from V and 2 from J, leaving 17 bases between them. CDR3 length: 16 amino acids. In germline, CDR1 is SNHLY, CDR2 FYNNEI.